The present TCR beta chain was sequenced within a study of OX40 agonist ivuxolimab in advanced cancers. As for the study more broadly: Ivuxolimab was a fully human IgG2 agonistic monoclonal antibody targeting the costimulatory receptor OX40 (CD134). Intravenous ivuxolimab was administered to patients every 2 weeks at six dose levels: 0.01, 0.1, 0.3, 1.5, 3 and 10 mg/kg. Among the approximately 50 dose-escalation patients, around 20 had hepatocellular carcinoma, approximately 15 melanoma, 9 renal cell carcinoma and 9 head and neck cancer. In the dose-escalation cohort, 75% to 90% of patients were male, and the mean age was around 65 years with a range of roughly 23 to 79. Prior anti-PD-1, anti-PD-L1 or anti-CTLA-4 therapy was permitted, and checkpoint inhibitors had been received by 40% to 50% of dose-escalation patients. Partial responses were achieved by three dose-escalation patients, of whom one had hepatocellular carcinoma and two had cutaneous melanoma. The point of sequencing TCRbeta in the periphery was to test whether ivuxolimab changed TCR sequence diversity and drove clonal T-cell expansion. The monotherapy dose-escalation portion (N of about 47 patients) of the phase I ivuxolimab trial is reported in the paper. The research as a whole found: After ivuxolimab, expanded clones were on average more numerous among CD8+ T cells than among CD4+ T cells. Clonal expansion of both CD4+ and CD8+ blood T cells was observed from baseline to week 6 at doses 0.1 to 3.0 mg/kg. In the 0.1-3.0 mg/kg groups, partial responders were among the patients with the lowest normalized peripheral clonal expansion, particularly in CD8+ T cells. Low levels of normalized T-cell clonal expansion were also seen in some patients who did not respond. Which antigens the clonally expanded peripheral T cells were specific for was not determined.

The germline V gene (reference sequence) provides CDR1 LNHDA and CDR2 SQIVND. Inclusive of the bounding cysteine and phenylalanine, the CDR3 is 16 residues long. Of the read, only the CDR3 DNA is kept; its 48 bases are in frame from base 1. V loses 6 bases at its end and J loses 2 bases; junction bases beyond the gene matches: 8. Patients with autoimmune disease history or receiving systemic immunosuppression were excluded from the trial. In every dose cohort, peripheral blood was drawn for TCR sequencing at baseline, cycle 4 day 1, and cycle 7 day 1. Samples were obtained from an open-label, multicenter, first-in-human phase I dose-escalation trial of ivuxolimab. The trial enrolled adults with locally advanced or metastatic head and neck squamous cell, hepatocellular, melanoma or renal cell carcinoma. Before TCR sequencing, CD4+ T cells and CD8+ T cells from peripheral blood were sorted into separate populations.

Genomic DNA was isolated from the sorted cells so that the TCRbeta CDR3 region could be sequenced. TCRbeta CDR3 regions were sequenced using the immunoSEQ Assay. TCRdb obtained this table from immuneACCESS and retained in-frame rearrangements with V and J assigned. These tables miss some clones; where compared with another copy, unresolved V genes account for less than half of the shortfall, and the remainder is unexplained. The sample table lists just under 100,000 clones, approximately 94% of them with a count of one. The top ten hold less than 0.2% of the sample. Only one count was recorded for this clone. What antigen it recognizes has not been identified. Nothing much larger sits one base from this clone, and base qualities are not available.

This TCR derives from an adult with an advanced solid tumor such as melanoma, head and neck, liver or kidney cancer. The rearranged chain carries TRBV19 and TRBJ2-1; TRBD2 fits 9 bases in the junction. The material sequenced was CD4+ or CD8+ T cells sorted from blood, taken in a trial of the OX40 agonist ivuxolimab. The base sequence is TGTGCCAGTAGCGGGCTAGCGGGGAACCCCTACAATGAGCAGTTCTTC. Translated, this gives CASSGLAGNPYNEQFF.